This TCR beta chain appears in the sequencing data of a study of CD8 T cells in Susac syndrome (dated by TCRdb to the late 2010s). A note on the overall study: Repertoire sequencing was used to test whether CD8+ T cell activation and differentiation in Susac syndrome was antigen driven. Here is what the overall study found, with its caveats: The TCR sequencing and HLA analysis was acknowledged to have included a relatively small number of individuals.

RNA was extracted using the RNeasy kit, and about 0.45 to 1 ug of the RNA was reverse transcribed with random hexamers. TCR beta CDR3 regions were amplified with the immunoSEQ multiplex PCR assay covering 54 Vbeta and 13 Jbeta segments. Bias from PCR amplification was corrected by using a synthetic template baseline for primer optimization and for computational correction. On the study's bioinformatics: Reads were annotated to V, D and J genes per IMGT and analyzed with immunoSEQ Analyzer, keeping only productive sequences. Clonality was calculated as one minus the Shannon entropy normalized by log2 of the number of productive unique sequences. Public and private clones were assessed among the 100 most prevalent clones of each patient and control. Clones were defined as Susac-specific when absent from the healthy and MS cohorts, from about a thousand published viral clones and from other ImmuneACCESS disease sequences. TCRdb reran the public reads through fastp at Q25 and MiXCR, keeping productive beta chains. Identical CDR3 protein sequences are pooled into one entry, listed with their most common genes and DNA. Here the V and J calls rest on TCRdb's processing, not on the authors' analysis. The sample records fewer than 150,000 distinct CDR3 sequences, more than 85% of which are singletons. Roughly 0.088% of the sample belongs to the ten largest clones.

From the cysteine through the phenylalanine, the CDR3 covers 15 amino acids. Of the read, only the CDR3 DNA is kept; its 45 bases are in frame from base 1. Cut back by 5 bases and 8 bases, the V and J ends lie 22 bases apart. CDR1 and CDR2, looked up from the germline V gene (reference sequence), are DFQATT and SNEGSKA. A word on this clonotype: Its antigen remains unidentified. No much larger clone is present one base from it, and per-base qualities are unavailable.

Peripheral blood CD8+ and CD4+ T cells from healthy donors, Susac syndrome patients and multiple sclerosis patients were profiled by high-throughput TCR beta sequencing. The multiple sclerosis controls were treatment-naive patients whose relapsing-remitting disease, either stable or active, fulfilled the revised McDonald criteria. Bulk CD8+ and CD4+ T cells were purified by magnetic negative isolation, while CD8+ TEMRA cells were enriched using FACS. Blood was collected in EDTA tubes and processed within 24 hours, with PBMCs isolated through density gradient centrifugation. PBMCs destined for TCR sequencing were cryopreserved in liquid nitrogen and later thawed in a 37 °C water bath. A purity of at least 90% was achieved for sorted or isolated CD4+, CD8+ and CD8+ TEMRA cells.

The sequence is built from TRBV20-1 and TRBJ2-1; perhaps TRBD2 is the D gene, with 6 bases matching. This clonotype originated in a human donor with multiple sclerosis. The sequenced material came from CD4+ T cells from PBMCs. The DNA sequence is TGCAGTGCTCTTTTACGTGGCGGGGCCGGCGATGAGCAGTTCTTC. Translation gives CSALLRGGAGDEQFF.